The clone carrying this TCR beta chain is a singleton in its sample. Its antigen is currently unknown. This sample is part of a study of cytomegalovirus exposure and HLA in healthy donors. Study summary: Of several hundred genotyped donors, more than 70% clustered with self-reported Caucasian donors. Notes on the study in general: Published work reported that the classifier diagnosed cytomegalovirus status with high specificity and sensitivity. Most TCR sequences were seen very rarely across donors, but some public TCRs occurred in many.

V lost 0 bases, J lost 2 bases, and 16 bases lay in between. The CDR3 loop spans 18 amino acids. Germline V gene lookup returns CDR1 LGHNA and CDR2 YNFKEQ. PCR was performed using 60 Vbeta and 13 Jbeta primers. Method: immunoSEQ multiplex PCR; TCRdb's copy keeps in-frame clones and lacks some. Here the sample spans approximately 160,000 clones, 70% to 90% being singletons. The donors, nominally healthy at sampling, likely had unrecorded immune exposures. Input material: PBMCs. The chain has TRBV4-2 and TRBJ2-2, with D possibly TRBD1 on 6 matching bases. This sequence originates from a woman between 18 and 30 years old in good health and CMV-seronegative. For the CDR3, the DNA is TGTGCCAGCAGCCAAGAATTGGGGGCCGAAGGAAACACCGGGGAGCTGTTTTTT. This encodes CASSQELGAEGNTGELFF.